This TCR beta chain was documented in a study of spatial heterogeneity in lung cancer. Turning to this clonotype: Its specificity is unknown. Since a much larger clone is just one base distant, this may be a read error.

TCRdb itself ran the 5' RACE reads through MiXCR, one entry per CDR3 protein. The data show roughly 29,000 distinct CDR3 sequences, approximately 5.1% seen once. Germline CDR1 reads DFQATT; CDR2 reads SNEGSKA (reference sequence). The CDR3 runs 13 residues. Described time point: blood at routine non-recurrence follow-up after resection. Study outcomes and limitations: There were more appearances of ubiquitous expanded tumor TCRs in blood at resection than at follow-up.

The sample was PBMCs, taken at follow-up. The TCR comes from a female donor with early-stage non-small cell lung cancer. This sequence joins TRBV20-1 and TRBJ2-5, with TRBD2 as a possible D gene (6 bases). DNA for the CDR3: TGCAGAGCTAGGGGAGGTATGATGGAGACCCAGTACTTC. Protein product: CRARGGMMETQYF.